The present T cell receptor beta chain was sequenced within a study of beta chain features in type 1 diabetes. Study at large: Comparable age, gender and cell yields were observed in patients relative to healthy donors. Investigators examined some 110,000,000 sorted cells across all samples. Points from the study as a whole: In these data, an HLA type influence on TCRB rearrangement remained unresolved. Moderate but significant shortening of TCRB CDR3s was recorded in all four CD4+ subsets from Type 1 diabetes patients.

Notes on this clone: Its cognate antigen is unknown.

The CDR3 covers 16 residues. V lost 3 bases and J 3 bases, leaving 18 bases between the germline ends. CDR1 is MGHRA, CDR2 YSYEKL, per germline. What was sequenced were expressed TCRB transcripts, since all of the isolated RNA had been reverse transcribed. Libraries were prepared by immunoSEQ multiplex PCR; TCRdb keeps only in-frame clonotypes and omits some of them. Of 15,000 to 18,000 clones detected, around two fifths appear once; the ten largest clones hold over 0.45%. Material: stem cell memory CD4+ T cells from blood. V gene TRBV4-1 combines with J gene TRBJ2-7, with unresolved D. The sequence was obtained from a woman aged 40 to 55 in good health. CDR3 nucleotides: TGCGCCAGCAGCCAGCCGACAAGTCGTCTCCACTACGAGCAGTACTTC. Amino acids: CASSQPTSRLHYEQYF.